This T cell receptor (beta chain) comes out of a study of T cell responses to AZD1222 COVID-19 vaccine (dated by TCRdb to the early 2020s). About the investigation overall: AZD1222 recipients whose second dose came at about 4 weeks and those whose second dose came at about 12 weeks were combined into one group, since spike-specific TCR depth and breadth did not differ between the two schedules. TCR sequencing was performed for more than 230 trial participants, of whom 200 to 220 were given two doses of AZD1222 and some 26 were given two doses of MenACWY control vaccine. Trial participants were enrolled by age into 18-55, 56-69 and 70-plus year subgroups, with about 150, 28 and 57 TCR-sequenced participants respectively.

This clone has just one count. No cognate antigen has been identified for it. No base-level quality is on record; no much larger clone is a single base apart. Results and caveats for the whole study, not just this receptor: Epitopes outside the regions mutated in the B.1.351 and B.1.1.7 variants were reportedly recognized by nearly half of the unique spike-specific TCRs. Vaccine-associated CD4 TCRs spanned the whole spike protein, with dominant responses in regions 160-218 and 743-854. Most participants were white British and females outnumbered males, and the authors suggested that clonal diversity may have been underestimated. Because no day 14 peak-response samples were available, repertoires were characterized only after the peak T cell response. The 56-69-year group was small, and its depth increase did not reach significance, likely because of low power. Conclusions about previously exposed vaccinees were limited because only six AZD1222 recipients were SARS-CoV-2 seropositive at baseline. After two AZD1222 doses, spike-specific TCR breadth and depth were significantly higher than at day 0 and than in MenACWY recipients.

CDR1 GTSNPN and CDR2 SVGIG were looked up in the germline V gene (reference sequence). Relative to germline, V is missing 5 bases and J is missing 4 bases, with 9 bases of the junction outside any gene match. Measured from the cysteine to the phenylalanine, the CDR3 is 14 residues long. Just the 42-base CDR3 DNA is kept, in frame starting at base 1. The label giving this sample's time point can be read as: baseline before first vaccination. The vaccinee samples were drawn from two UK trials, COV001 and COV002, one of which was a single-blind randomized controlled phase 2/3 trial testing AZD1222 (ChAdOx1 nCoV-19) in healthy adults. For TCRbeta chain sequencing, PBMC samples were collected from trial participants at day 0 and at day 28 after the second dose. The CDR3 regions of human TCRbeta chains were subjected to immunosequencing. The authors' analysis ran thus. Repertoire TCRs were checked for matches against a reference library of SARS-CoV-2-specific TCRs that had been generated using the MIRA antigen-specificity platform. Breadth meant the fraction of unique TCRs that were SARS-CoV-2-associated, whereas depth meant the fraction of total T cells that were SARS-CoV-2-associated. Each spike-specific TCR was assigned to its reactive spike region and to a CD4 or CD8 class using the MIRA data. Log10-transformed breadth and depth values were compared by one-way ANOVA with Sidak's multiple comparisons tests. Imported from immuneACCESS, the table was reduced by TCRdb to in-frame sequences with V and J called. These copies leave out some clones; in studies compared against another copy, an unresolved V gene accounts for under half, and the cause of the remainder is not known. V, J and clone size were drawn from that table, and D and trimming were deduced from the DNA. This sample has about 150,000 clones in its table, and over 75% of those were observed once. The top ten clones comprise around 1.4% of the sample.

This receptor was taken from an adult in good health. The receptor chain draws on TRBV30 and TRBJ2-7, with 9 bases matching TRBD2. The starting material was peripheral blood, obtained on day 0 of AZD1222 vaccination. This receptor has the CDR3 CAWEKREEKYEQYF. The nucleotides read TGTGCCTGGGAAAAGCGGGAGGAAAAATACGAGCAGTACTTC.